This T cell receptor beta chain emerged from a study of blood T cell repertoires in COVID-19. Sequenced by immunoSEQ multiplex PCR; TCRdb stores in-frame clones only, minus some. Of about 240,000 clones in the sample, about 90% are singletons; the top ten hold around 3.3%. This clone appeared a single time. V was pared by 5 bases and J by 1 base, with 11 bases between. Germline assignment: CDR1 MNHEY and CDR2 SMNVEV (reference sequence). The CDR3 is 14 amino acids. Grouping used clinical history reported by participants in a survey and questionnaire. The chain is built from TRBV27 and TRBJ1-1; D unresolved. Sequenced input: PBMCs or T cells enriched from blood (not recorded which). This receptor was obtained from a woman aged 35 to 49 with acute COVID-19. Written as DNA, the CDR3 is TGTGCCAGCAGTAGAGGCAGATCGAACACTGAAGCTTTCTTT. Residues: CASSRGRSNTEAFF.